The clone carrying this TCR beta chain was seen more than once but under ten times. The target antigen is unknown. Given a much more abundant clone one base away, this may be a read error. This entry belongs to a study of read filtering for tumor transcriptome and immune sequencing. Overall study context: Revised staging placed fewer than ten patients in R-ISS I, about 17 in II, about seven in III. IR-seq gave about 4.05 to 11 million TCR reads per sample; RNA-seq gave roughly 80 to 1,400. General observations from the study: In IR-seq, single-read clonotypes were approximately 79% of clonotypes but around 4% of reads. IR-seq and RNA-seq agreed better without single-read clonotypes.

This library used roughly 0.4 ug RNA and molecular barcoded adaptors spanning alpha/delta and beta/gamma chains. TCRdb re-analysed the reads in MiXCR, keeping a single row per CDR3 protein. The sample carries some 120,000 distinct CDR3 sequences, 13% recorded once. The sequenced sample consisted of a population of CD138-negative cells sorted from bone marrow. The sequence was obtained from a donor older than 35 with multiple myeloma.

CDR3 in amino acids: CNAPMPGIQETQYF. The CDR3 DNA follows: TGCAATGCTCCAATGCCAGGGATCCAAGAGACCCAGTACTTC. This chain connects TRBV20-1 to TRBJ2-5, with a weak D call TRBD1 (5 bases). The CDR3 is 14 amino acids. Germline V CDR1 and CDR2: DFQATT, SNEGSKA (reference sequence).